The present T cell receptor beta chain was sequenced within a study of OX40 agonist ivuxolimab in advanced cancers. Background on the study: Patients were treated with intravenous ivuxolimab, dosed at 0.01 to 10 mg/kg and infused every 2 weeks. General observations from the study: Which antigen the expanded peripheral T cells recognized is unknown. Dose levels from 0.1 to 3.0 mg/kg saw CD4+ and CD8+ blood T cells expand clonally by week 6.

Assay: immunoSEQ multiplex PCR; the TCRdb copy retains only in-frame clones and omits some. The sample carries tens of thousands of clones, about 90% recorded once. Autoimmune disease history or systemic immunosuppression disqualified patients. The CDR3 sequence is 14 residues long. V was pared by 2 bases and J by 6 bases, with 6 bases of the junction left unmatched. Germline-derived CDR1 and CDR2 are KGHSH and LQKENI. About this clone: Its antigen is currently unknown.

The source of this sequence is an adult with an advanced solid tumor such as melanoma, head and neck, liver or kidney cancer. The sample in question was CD4+ or CD8+ T cells sorted from blood, obtained in a trial of the OX40 agonist ivuxolimab. The chain combines TRBV18 with TRBJ1-2, with TRBD1 matching over 7 bases. Here the CDR3 reads CASSPSQGVDGYTF. In DNA, the CDR3 is TGTGCCAGCTCACCATCGCAGGGGGTTGATGGCTACACCTTC.